A selection of T cell receptor beta chains follows, all from one sample in a study of cytotoxic CD8 clonotypes in ibrutinib-treated CLL. TCRdb's copy holds only in-frame clones and misses some; the assay was immunoSEQ multiplex PCR. This table has under 150,000 clones, 80% appearing once. This material consisted of PBMCs, taken after 36 months of ibrutinib treatment. These receptors all come from a human donor with chronic lymphocytic leukemia. The CDR3 runs from the conserved cysteine through the conserved F or W. Fields, in order: J gene, V gene, CDR3 protein.

TRBJ2-2	TRBV6-5	CASSYGPNTGELFF
TRBJ2-7	TRBV18	CASSLGAHEQYF
TRBJ1-1	TRBV27	CASSLFSGRRSTEAFF
TRBJ2-3	TRBV7-2	CASSLVARTDTQYF
TRBJ1-2	TRBV14	CASSQDPGYGYTF
TRBJ2-1	TRBV9	CASSAPEYNEQFF
TRBJ2-2	TRBV15	CATSSPRGINTGELFF
TRBJ2-7	TRBV2	CASRDASGGPPGEQYF
TRBJ2-2	TRBV10-3	CAISGIRWGQDTGELFF
TRBJ2-7	TRBV30	CAWRETGGLYEQYF
TRBJ2-7	TRBV7-8	CASSGRGNEQYF
TRBJ1-4	TRBV19	CASSGPGQGNEKLFF
TRBJ2-2	TRBV7-6	CASSFGWGMEVSGELFF
TRBJ1-1	TRBV28	CASSPPGTLDLNTEAFF